The 6 T cell receptor beta chains listed next were all sequenced from one sample in a study of blood T cells in healthy people across ages. The second PCR ran roughly 6 to 12 cycles with a sample-barcoded 5' primer and J-beta primers. TCRdb itself ran the 5' RACE reads through MiXCR, one entry per CDR3 protein. The data hold 380,000 or so distinct CDR3 sequences, with roughly half observed a single time. The sequencing sample was made of blood. Receptors were obtained from a man aged 60 to 75 in good health.

The chain employs TRBV20-1 and TRBJ1-4; D unclear. Germline CDR1 is DFQATT and CDR2 is SNEGSKA (reference sequence). This CDR3 is built from 11 residues. V was trimmed by 5 bases and J by 4 bases, leaving 5 bases between them. The CDR3 sequence: CSARLNEKLFF. CDR3 coding DNA: TGCAGTGCTCGCCTTAATGAAAAACTGTTTTTT.

This clonotype was observed a few times. The rearrangement uses TRBV21-1 and TRBJ2-5; the D call TRBD2 from the table was never checked on the DNA. TRBV21-1 is termed a pseudogene. This CDR3 region has 16 residues. CDR3 in DNA: TGTGCCAGCAGCAAAAGGAACCGGGACTGCGGGGAGACCCAGTACTTC. It specifies CASSKRNRDCGETQYF.

The rearrangement links TRBV18 to TRBJ2-6; D unresolved. Per the germline V gene, CDR1 is KGHSH and CDR2 is LQKENI. The length of the CDR3 is 14 residues. V shed 4 bases and J shed 1 base, with 5 bases lying between them. As DNA, the CDR3 is TGTGCCAGCTCACGAGAATCTGGGGCCAACGTCCTGACTTTC. Translated, it gives CASSRESGANVLTF.

This clonotype was detected only once. The rearrangement links TRBV5-1 to TRBJ2-5, with D possibly TRBD2 on 6 matching bases. CDR3 size: 17 residues. Germline V gene lookup returns CDR1 SGHRS and CDR2 YFSETQ. Trimming removed 2 bases at V and 3 bases at J, with 20 bases between. The DNA for the CDR3 is TGCGCCAGCAGCTTCCTCCGACGGGGGATTGTGGAAGAGACCCAGTACTTC. Encoded protein: CASSFLRRGIVEETQYF.

The chain is built from TRBV20-1 and TRBJ2-5; D is perhaps TRBD2 (6 bases). With 5 bases removed from V and 2 bases from J, the gap between germline ends came to 15 bases. This CDR3 is 14 amino acids long. Germline CDR1 DFQATT, CDR2 SNEGSKA (reference sequence). CDR3 residues: CSAPGVPIQETQYF. The CDR3 coding sequence is TGCAGTGCTCCGGGGGTTCCCATACAAGAGACCCAGTACTTC.

This clonotype was observed a few times. The V call is TRBV29-1, the J call TRBJ1-1; D gene uncertain. CDR1 is SQVTM and CDR2 is ANQGSEA in the germline V gene. Trimming removed 3 bases from V and 5 bases from J, with 13 bases in between. This CDR3 is 13 amino acids long. The CDR3 spells CSVDSPLTTEAFF. The CDR3 DNA reads as TGCAGCGTTGATAGCCCCCTCACGACTGAAGCTTTCTTT.